Listed below are T cell receptor beta chains from one sample, sequenced in a study of blood T cell repertoires in COVID-19. Generated by immunoSEQ multiplex PCR, the TCRdb table keeps only in-frame clones and is missing some. In the table there are 250,000 to 350,000 clones, about 88% of which are singletons. The sequenced sample was peripheral blood. The receptors were sampled from a woman in her 70s with COVID-19, enrolled during active disease. The CDR3 runs from the conserved cysteine through the conserved F or W. The order of the fields is J gene, D gene, V gene, clone size, CDR3 DNA, CDR3 protein. D genes are given only for firm matches. Clone sizes are given selectively: once, few, many, or a class where the clone is expanded.

TRBJ1-5 | TRBD1 | TRBV2 | - | TGTGCCAGCAGTAAACAGGGGTCCGGTCAGCCCCAGCATTTT | CASSKQGSGQPQHF
TRBJ1-5 | - | TRBV24-1 | - | TGTGCCACCAGTGACGTCCAGTCGGGTCAGCCCCAGCATTTT | CATSDVQSGQPQHF
TRBJ2-1 | - | TRBV5-1 | - | TGCGCCAGCAGCTTGGTTAGCTCCTACAATGAGCAGTTCTTC | CASSLVSSYNEQFF
TRBJ2-4 | - | TRBV7-9 | - | TGTGCCAGCAGCTTCTCAGGGTTGGAAAACATTCAGTACTTC | CASSFSGLENIQYF
TRBJ2-1 | - | TRBV7-2 | - | TGTGCCAGCAGCTTAGCCTTTTCCAGCTACAATGAGCAGTTCTTC | CASSLAFSSYNEQFF
TRBJ2-7 | - | TRBV12-3/TRBV12-4 | - | TGTGCCAGCAGTCAGGGGTTTAGTGTGCAGTACTTC | CASSQGFSVQYF
TRBJ1-1 | - | TRBV27 | - | TGTGCCAGCAGTTTAAGACAGACGAACACTGAAGCTTTCTTT | CASSLRQTNTEAFF
TRBJ2-2 | TRBD2 | TRBV19 | - | TGTGCCAGTAGCCGGCCCCGAGGGAGGGAAGCCGGGGAGCTGTTTTTT | CASSRPRGREAGELFF
TRBJ1-2 | - | TRBV4-3 | - | TGCGCCAGCAGCCAAGATTGGCTCCAGCGATGCGGCTACACCTTC | CASSQDWLQRCGYTF
TRBJ2-5 | TRBD1 | TRBV4-1 | - | TGCGCCAGCAGCCAGCGACAGGGGGGAGAGACCCAGTACTTC | CASSQRQGGETQYF
TRBJ2-2 | - | TRBV6-5 | - | TGTGCCAGCAGACTCCTCGTCCTCACCGGGGAGCTGTTTTTT | CASRLLVLTGELFF
TRBJ1-2 | TRBD1 | TRBV5-1 | - | TGCGCCAGCAGACAGGGGACCTATGGCTACACCTTC | CASRQGTYGYTF
TRBJ1-2 | - | TRBV18 | - | TGTGCCAGCTCACCAAGGGACAATGGCTATGGCTACACCTTC | CASSPRDNGYGYTF
TRBJ2-2 | - | TRBV6-5 | - | TGTGCCGGCCACAACAGGGTCACCGGGGAGCTGTTTTTT | CAGHNRVTGELFF
TRBJ1-2 | TRBD1 | TRBV19 | once | TGTGCCAGTAACGCCGGGACAGGGTATTATGGCTACACCTTC | CASNAGTGYYGYTF
TRBJ2-7 | - | TRBV7-8 | - | TGTGCCAGCAGCCCCAGCGTAATCTCCTACGAGCAGTACTTC | CASSPSVISYEQYF
TRBJ2-5 | TRBD2 | TRBV5-8 | - | TGTGCCAGCAGCCAGGGAAGCTTAGCGGGGCAAGAGACCCAGTACTTC | CASSQGSLAGQETQYF
TRBJ1-1 | - | TRBV10-1 | once | TGCGCCAGCAGCCGAGATAGGAACACTGAAGCTTTCTTT | CASSRDRNTEAFF
TRBJ1-1 | TRBD1 | TRBV29-1 | - | TGCAGCGTTGACTGGACAGGGGGCTCGTTGAACACTGAAGCTTTCTTT | CSVDWTGGSLNTEAFF
TRBJ2-7 | TRBD2 | TRBV11-2 | few | TGTGCCAGCAGCATCGGACTAGCGGTCTACGAGCAGTACTTC | CASSIGLAVYEQYF
TRBJ2-1 | TRBD1 | TRBV9 | - | TGTGCCAGCAGCGTTCGACAGGGGAGTTACAATGAGCAGTTCTTC | CASSVRQGSYNEQFF
TRBJ2-7 | - | TRBV11-3 | - | TGTGCCAGCAGCGGCAGGGACTACGAGCAGTACTTC | CASSGRDYEQYF
TRBJ2-7 | - | TRBV7-9 | - | TGTGCCAGCAGCTTACTGCCAGGGGTTTCCTACGAGCAGTACTTC | CASSLLPGVSYEQYF
TRBJ1-4 | TRBD1 | TRBV28 | - | TGTGCCACCAAACGCCAGACAGGGACTAATGAAAAACTGTTTTTT | CATKRQTGTNEKLFF
TRBJ1-2 | - | TRBV9 | - | TGTGCCAGCAGCGTACCCGACAACTCGGCGGGCTACACCTTC | CASSVPDNSAGYTF
TRBJ1-3 | TRBD1 | TRBV5-6 | - | TGTGCCAGCAGCGCGGACAGGGGAGTTGGAAACACCATATATTTT | CASSADRGVGNTIYF
TRBJ2-6 | - | TRBV29-1 | - | TGCAGCGTTGTGGGCTCCTCTGGGGCCAACGTCCTGACTTTC | CSVVGSSGANVLTF
TRBJ1-2 | TRBD1 | TRBV9 | few | TGTGCCCGCACCCACGGGGGGGCAGGGGGGCTAGGTGGCTACACCTTC | CARTHGGAGGLGGYTF
TRBJ2-7 | - | TRBV19 | - | TGTGCCAGTAGTCCCTTTGGGGAGGCAGGGCCCTCCTACGAGCAGTACTTC | CASSPFGEAGPSYEQYF
TRBJ1-5 | - | TRBV4-1 | - | TGCGCCAGCAGCCTCATGGGCCTTAGCAATCAGCCCCAGCATTTT | CASSLMGLSNQPQHF
TRBJ2-7 | - | TRBV7-2 | once | TGTGCCAGCAGCTTAGGCGGAGGGGTCCCCAACGAGCAGTACTTC | CASSLGGGVPNEQYF
TRBJ2-7 | - | TRBV4-2 | - | TGTGCCAGCAGCCAGTTCCTGGCTAGCTCCTACGAGCAGTACTTC | CASSQFLASSYEQYF
TRBJ1-2 | - | TRBV28 | once | TGTGCCAGCAGTCCCCGAGCCTATGGCTACACCTTC | CASSPRAYGYTF
TRBJ2-7 | - | TRBV27 | once | TGTGCCAGCAGTCCCCTAGAGGGGGGGTCCTACGAGCAGTACTTC | CASSPLEGGSYEQYF
TRBJ2-7 | - | TRBV5-8 | - | TGTGCCAGTCCCGGACAGCTTGGGGAGTACTTC | CASPGQLGEYF
TRBJ1-1 | - | TRBV6-1 | - | TGTGCCAGCAGTGAAGCCTGGGAGGGGCGGGCTTTCTTT | CASSEAWEGRAFF
TRBJ2-1 | TRBD2 | TRBV2 | - | TGTGCCAGCAGCTTCACTAGCGGGTCATCCTACAATGAGCAGTTCTTC | CASSFTSGSSYNEQFF
TRBJ2-2 | - | TRBV9 | once | TGTGCCAGCAGCGTAGGAGCTTGGGGCACAGACACCGGGGAGCTGTTTTTT | CASSVGAWGTDTGELFF
TRBJ1-2 | - | TRBV6-1 | - | TGTGCCAGCAGTGAAGATTACGGGGGGCCGAGGGGCTACACCTTC | CASSEDYGGPRGYTF
TRBJ1-2 | TRBD1 | TRBV6-5 | - | TGTGCCAGCAGGAAAGACAGGGGGGTCTATGGCTACACCTTC | CASRKDRGVYGYTF
TRBJ1-6 | - | TRBV6-5 | - | TGTGCCAGCAGGGGGCCGAGCTCCTATAATTCACCCCTCCACTTT | CASRGPSSYNSPLHF
TRBJ2-7 | - | TRBV12-5 | - | TGTGCTAGTGCCAGGACAGAGCTCTACGAGCAGTACTTC | CASARTELYEQYF
TRBJ2-3 | - | TRBV5-1 | - | TGCGCCAGCAGCTTGGAGGCCGACTTCAACACAGATACGCAGTATTTT | CASSLEADFNTDTQYF
TRBJ2-7 | - | TRBV25-1 | - | TGTGCCAGCAGGCCTCAGGGGGGACACCAGTACGAGCAGTACTTC | CASRPQGGHQYEQYF
TRBJ2-7 | TRBD1 | TRBV7-9 | - | TGTGCCAGCAGCCCTTGGACAGGCAGCTCCTACGAGCAGTACTTC | CASSPWTGSSYEQYF
TRBJ1-4 | - | TRBV5-6 | - | TGTGCCAGCAGCTCTCGAGTGATTGATGAAAAACTGTTTTTT | CASSSRVIDEKLFF
TRBJ1-6 | TRBD1 | TRBV13 | - | TGTGCCAGCAGCTTACGAGGGGGCGATGGTTCACCCCTCCACTTT | CASSLRGGDGSPLHF
TRBJ2-5 | TRBD1 | TRBV5-1 | once | TGCGCCAGCAGCTTTACAGGGGGTTTGGGAGAGACCCAGTACTTC | CASSFTGGLGETQYF